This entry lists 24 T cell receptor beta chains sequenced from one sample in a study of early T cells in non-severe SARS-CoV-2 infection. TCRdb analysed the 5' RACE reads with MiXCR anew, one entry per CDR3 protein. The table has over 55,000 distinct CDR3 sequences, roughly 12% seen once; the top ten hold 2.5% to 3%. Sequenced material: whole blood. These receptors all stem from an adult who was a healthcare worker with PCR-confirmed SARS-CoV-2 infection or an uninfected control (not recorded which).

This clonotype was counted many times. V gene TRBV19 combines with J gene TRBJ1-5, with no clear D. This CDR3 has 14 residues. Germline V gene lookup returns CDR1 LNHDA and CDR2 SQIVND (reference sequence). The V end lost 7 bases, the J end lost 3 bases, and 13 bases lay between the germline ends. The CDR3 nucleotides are TGTGCCAGTATTGCCGGAGGGCTCAATCAGCCCCAGCATTTT. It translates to CASIAGGLNQPQHF.

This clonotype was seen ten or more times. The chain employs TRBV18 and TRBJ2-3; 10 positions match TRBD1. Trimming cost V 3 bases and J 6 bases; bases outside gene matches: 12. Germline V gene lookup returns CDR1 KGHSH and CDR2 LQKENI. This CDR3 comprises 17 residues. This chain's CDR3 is CASSPSHRQGAGDTQYF. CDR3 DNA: TGTGCCAGCTCACCCTCCCACCGACAGGGGGCAGGGGATACGCAGTATTTT.

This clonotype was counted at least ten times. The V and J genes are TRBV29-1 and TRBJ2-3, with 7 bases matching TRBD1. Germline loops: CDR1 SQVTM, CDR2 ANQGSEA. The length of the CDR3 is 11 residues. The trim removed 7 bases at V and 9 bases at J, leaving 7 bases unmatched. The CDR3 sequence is CSGRQGRTQYF. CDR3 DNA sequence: TGCAGCGGACGACAGGGTCGGACGCAGTATTTT.

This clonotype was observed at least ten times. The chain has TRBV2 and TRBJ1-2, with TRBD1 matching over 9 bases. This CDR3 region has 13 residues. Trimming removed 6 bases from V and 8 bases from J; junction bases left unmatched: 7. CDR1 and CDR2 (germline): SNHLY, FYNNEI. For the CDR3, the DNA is TGTGCCAGCAGGGAACGACAGGGGGAGGGCTACACCTTC. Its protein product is CASRERQGEGYTF. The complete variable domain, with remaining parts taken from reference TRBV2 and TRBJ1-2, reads EPEVTQTPSHQVTQMGQEVILRCVPISNHLYFYWYRQILGQKVEFLVSFYNNEISEKSEIFDDQFSVERPDGSNFTLKIRSTKLEDSAMYFCASRERQGEGYTFGSGTRLTVV.

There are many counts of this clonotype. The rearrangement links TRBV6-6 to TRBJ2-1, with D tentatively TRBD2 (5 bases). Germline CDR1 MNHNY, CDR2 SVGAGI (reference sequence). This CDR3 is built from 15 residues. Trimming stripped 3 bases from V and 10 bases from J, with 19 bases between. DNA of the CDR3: TGTGCCAGCAGTTATTCGGCTAGCCCGAGCGGCGAGCAGTTCTTC. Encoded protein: CASSYSASPSGEQFF.

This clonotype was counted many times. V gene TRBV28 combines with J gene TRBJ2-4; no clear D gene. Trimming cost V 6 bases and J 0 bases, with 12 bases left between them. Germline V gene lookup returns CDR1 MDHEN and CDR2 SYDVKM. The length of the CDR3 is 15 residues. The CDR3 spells CASSPLSLAKNIQYF. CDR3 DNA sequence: TGTGCCAGCAGCCCATTATCTTTAGCCAAAAACATTCAGTACTTC.

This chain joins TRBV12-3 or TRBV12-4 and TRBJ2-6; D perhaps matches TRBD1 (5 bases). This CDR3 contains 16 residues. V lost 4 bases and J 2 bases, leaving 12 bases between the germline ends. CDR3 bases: TGTGCCAGCAGTTATTCAGGGTTCCCTGGGGCCAACGTCCTGACTTTC. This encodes CASSYSGFPGANVLTF.

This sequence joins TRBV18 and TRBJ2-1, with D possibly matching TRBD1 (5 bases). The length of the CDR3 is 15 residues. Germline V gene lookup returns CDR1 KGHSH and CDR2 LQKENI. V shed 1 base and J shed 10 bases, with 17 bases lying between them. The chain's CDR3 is CASSPLSGAGNEQFF. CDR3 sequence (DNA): TGTGCCAGCTCACCACTCTCAGGAGCAGGGAACGAGCAGTTCTTC.

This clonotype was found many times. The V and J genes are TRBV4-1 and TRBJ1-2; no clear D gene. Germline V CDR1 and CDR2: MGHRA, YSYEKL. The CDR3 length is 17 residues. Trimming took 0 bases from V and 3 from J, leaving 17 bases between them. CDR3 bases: TGCGCCAGCAGCCAAGATGAAATGCAGGTCCTCTACTATGGCTACACCTTC. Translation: CASSQDEMQVLYYGYTF.

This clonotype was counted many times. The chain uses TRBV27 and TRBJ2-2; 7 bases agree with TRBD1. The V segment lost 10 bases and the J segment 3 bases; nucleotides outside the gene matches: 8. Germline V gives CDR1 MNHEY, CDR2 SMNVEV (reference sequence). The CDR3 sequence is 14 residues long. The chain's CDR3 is CATREGQYTGELFF. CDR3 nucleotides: TGTGCCACCCGTGAGGGACAGTACACCGGGGAGCTGTTTTTT.

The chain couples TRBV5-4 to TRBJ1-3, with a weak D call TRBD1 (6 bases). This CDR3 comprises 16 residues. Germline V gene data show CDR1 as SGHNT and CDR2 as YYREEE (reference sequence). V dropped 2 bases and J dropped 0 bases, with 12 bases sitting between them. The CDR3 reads CASSFQGTYSGNTIYF. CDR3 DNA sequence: TGTGCCAGCAGCTTTCAGGGGACATACTCTGGAAACACCATATATTTT. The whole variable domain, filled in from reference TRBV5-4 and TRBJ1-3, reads ETGVTQSPTHLIKTRGQQVTLRCSSQSGHNTVSWYQQALGQGPQFIFQYYREEENGRGNFPPRFSGLQFPNYSSELNVNALELDDSALYLCASSFQGTYSGNTIYFGEGSWLTVV.

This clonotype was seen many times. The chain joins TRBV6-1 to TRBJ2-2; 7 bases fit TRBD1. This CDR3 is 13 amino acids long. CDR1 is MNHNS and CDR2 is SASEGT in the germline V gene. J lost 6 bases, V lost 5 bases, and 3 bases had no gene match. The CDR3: CASSLTGAGELFF. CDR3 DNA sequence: TGTGCCAGCAGTCTAACAGGGGCCGGGGAGCTGTTTTTT.

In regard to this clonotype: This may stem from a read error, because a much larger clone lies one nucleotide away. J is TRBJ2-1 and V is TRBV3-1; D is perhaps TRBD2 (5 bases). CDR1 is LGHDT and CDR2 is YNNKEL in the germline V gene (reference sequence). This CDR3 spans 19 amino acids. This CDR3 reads CASGQGLYPYASSYNEQFF. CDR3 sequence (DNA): TGTGCCAGCGGCCAAGGACTTTACCCATACGCCAGCTCCTACAATGAGCAGTTCTTC.

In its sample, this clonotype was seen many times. CDR3 amino acids: CASSGLYSNQPQHF. The CDR3 bases are TGTGCCAGCAGTGGCCTCTATAGCAATCAGCCCCAGCATTTT. J is TRBJ1-5 and V is TRBV12-3 or TRBV12-4; D gene unclear. This CDR3 spans 14 amino acids. V was shortened by 5 bases and J by 0 bases, with 8 bases between the two germline ends.

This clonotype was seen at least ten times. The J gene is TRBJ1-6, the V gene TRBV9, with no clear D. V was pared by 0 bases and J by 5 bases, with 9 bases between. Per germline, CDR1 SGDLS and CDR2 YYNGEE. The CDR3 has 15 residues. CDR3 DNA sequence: TGTGCCAGCAGCGTAGGGCGGGGAAATAATTCACCCCTCCACTTT. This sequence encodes CASSVGRGNNSPLHF.

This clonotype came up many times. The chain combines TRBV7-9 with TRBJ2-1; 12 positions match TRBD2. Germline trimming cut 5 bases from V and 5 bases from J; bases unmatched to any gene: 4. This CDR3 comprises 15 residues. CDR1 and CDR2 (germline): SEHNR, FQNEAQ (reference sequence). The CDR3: CASSPGTSGHNEQFF. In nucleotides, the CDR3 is TGTGCCAGCAGCCCAGGGACTAGCGGGCACAATGAGCAGTTCTTC.

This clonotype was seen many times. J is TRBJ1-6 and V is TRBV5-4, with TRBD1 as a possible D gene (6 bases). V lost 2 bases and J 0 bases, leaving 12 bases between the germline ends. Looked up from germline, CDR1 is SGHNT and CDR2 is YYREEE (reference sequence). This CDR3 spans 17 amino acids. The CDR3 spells CASSLQQGRSYNSPLHF. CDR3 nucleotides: TGTGCCAGCAGCTTACAACAGGGTCGCTCCTATAATTCACCCCTCCACTTT.

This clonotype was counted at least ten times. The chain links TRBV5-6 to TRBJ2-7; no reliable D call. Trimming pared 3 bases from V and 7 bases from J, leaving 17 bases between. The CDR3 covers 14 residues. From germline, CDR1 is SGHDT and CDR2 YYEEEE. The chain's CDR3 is CASSWRLGHGEQYF. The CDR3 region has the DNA TGTGCCAGCAGCTGGCGCCTGGGCCACGGGGAGCAGTACTTC. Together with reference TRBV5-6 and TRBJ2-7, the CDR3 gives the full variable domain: DAGVTQSPTHLIKTRGQQVTLRCSPKSGHDTVSWYQQALGQGPQFIFQYYEEEERQRGNFPDRFSGHQFPNYSSELNVNALLLGDSALYLCASSWRLGHGEQYFGPGTRLTVT.

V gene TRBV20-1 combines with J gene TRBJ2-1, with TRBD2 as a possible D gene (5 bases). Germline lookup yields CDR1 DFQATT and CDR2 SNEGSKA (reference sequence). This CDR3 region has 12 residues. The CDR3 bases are TGCAGCGGGCGGGCCTCCTACAATGAGCAGTTCTTC. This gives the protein CSGRASYNEQFF.

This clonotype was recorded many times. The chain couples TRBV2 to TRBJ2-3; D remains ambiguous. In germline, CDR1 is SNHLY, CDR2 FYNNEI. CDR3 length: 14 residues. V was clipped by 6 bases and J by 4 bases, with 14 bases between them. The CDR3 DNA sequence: TGTGCCAGCAGACAACAACCAGGCTCAGATACGCAGTATTTT. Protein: CASRQQPGSDTQYF. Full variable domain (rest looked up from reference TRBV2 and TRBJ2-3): EPEVTQTPSHQVTQMGQEVILRCVPISNHLYFYWYRQILGQKVEFLVSFYNNEISEKSEIFDDQFSVERPDGSNFTLKIRSTKLEDSAMYFCASRQQPGSDTQYFGPGTRLTVL.

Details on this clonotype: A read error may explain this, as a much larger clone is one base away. CDR3 sequence reads: CASSRSTSGGSTGELFF. As DNA, the CDR3 is TGTGCCAGCAGCCGTTCGACTAGCGGGGGTTCCACCGGGGAGCTGTTTTTT. J is TRBJ2-2 and V is TRBV7-9; TRBD2 agrees at 12 bases. Germline CDR1 and CDR2: SEHNR and FQNEAQ (reference sequence). The CDR3 runs to 17 residues. Germline trimming cut 5 bases from V and 4 bases from J; bases unmatched to any gene: 8.

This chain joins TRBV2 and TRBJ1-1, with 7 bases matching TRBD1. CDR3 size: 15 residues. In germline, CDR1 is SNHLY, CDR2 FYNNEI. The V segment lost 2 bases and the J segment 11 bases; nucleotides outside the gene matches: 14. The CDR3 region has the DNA TGTGCCAGCAGTGAATCTGGAGTAAAAGGGGGCTCGGCTTTCTTT. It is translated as CASSESGVKGGSAFF. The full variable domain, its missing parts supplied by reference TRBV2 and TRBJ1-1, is EPEVTQTPSHQVTQMGQEVILRCVPISNHLYFYWYRQILGQKVEFLVSFYNNEISEKSEIFDDQFSVERPDGSNFTLKIRSTKLEDSAMYFCASSESGVKGGSAFFGQGTRLTVV.

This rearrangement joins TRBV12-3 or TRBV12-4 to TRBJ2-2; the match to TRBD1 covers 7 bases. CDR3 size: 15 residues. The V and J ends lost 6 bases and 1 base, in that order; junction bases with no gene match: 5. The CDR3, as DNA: TGTGCCAGCAGCCTCCGGACAGGGAACACCGGGGAGCTGTTTTTT. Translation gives CASSLRTGNTGELFF.

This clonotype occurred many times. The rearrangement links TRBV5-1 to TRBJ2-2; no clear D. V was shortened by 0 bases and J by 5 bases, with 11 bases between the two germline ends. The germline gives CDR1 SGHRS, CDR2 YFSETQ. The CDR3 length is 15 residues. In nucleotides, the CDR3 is TGCGCCAGCAGCTTGGCCCAAGCTTGGACCGGGGAGCTGTTTTTT. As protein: CASSLAQAWTGELFF. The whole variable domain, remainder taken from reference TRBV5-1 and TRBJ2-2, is KAGVTQTPRYLIKTRGQQVTLSCSPISGHRSVSWYQQTPGQGLQFLFEYFSETQRNKGNFPGRFSGRQFSNSRSEMNVSTLELGDSALYLCASSLAQAWTGELFFGEGSRLTVL.